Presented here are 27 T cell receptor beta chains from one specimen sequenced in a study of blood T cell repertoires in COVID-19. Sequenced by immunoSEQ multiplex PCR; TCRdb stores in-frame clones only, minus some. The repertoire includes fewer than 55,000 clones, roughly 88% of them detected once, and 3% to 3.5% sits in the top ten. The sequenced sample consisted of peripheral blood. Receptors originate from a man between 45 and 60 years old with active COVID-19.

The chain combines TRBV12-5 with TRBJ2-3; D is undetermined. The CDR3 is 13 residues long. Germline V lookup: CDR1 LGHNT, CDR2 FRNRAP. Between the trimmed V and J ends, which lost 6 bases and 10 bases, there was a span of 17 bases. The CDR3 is CASGRLSSRAQYF. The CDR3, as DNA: TGTGCTAGTGGCCGCCTGAGTAGTCGGGCGCAGTATTTT.

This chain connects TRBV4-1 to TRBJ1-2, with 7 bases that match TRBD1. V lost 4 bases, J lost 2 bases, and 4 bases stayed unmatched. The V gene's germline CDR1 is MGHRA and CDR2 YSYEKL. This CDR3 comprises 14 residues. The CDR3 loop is CASSLTGQNYGYTF. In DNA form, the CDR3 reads TGCGCCAGCAGCCTGACGGGACAGAACTATGGCTACACCTTC.

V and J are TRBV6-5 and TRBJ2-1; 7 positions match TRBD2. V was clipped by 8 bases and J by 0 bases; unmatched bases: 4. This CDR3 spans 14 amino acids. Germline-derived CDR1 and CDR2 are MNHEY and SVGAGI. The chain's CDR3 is CASGRGSSYNEQFF. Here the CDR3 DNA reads TGTGCCAGCGGGCGGGGGAGCTCCTACAATGAGCAGTTCTTC.

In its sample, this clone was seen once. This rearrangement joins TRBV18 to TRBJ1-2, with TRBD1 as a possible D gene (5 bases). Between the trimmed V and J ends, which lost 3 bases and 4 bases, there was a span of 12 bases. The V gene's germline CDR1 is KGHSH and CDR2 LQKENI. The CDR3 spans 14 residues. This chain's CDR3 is CASSPGQKLYGYTF. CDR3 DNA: TGTGCCAGCTCACCGGGGCAGAAGCTCTATGGCTACACCTTC.

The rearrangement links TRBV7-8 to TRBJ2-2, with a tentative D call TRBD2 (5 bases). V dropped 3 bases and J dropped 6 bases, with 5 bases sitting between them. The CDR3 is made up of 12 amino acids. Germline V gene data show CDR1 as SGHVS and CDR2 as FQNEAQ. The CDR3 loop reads CASSLRAGELFF. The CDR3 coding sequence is TGTGCCAGCAGCTTGAGGGCCGGGGAGCTGTTTTTT.

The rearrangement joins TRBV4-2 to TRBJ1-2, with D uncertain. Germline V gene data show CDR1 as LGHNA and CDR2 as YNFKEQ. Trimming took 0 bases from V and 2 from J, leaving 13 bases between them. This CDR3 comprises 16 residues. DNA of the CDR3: TGTGCCAGCAGCCAAGATAGGCAGGTTATCAACTATGGCTACACCTTC. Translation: CASSQDRQVINYGYTF.

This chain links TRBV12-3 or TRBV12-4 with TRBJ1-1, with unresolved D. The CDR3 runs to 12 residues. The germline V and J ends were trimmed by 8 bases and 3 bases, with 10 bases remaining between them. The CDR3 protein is CASSHYYTEAFF. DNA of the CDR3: TGTGCCAGCTCCCACTACTACACTGAAGCTTTCTTT.

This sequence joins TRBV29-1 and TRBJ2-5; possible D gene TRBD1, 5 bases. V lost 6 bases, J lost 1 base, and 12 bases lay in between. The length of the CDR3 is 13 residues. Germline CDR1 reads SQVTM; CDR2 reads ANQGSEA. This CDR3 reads CSVAQAPQETQYF. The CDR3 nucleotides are TGCAGCGTCGCACAGGCCCCCCAAGAGACCCAGTACTTC.

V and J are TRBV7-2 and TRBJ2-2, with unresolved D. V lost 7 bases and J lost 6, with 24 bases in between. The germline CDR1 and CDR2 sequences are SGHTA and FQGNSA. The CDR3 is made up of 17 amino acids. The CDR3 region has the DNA TGTGCCAGCACCCTCTTAGATACGAGGTTGTCACCCGGGGAGCTGTTTTTT. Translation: CASTLLDTRLSPGELFF.

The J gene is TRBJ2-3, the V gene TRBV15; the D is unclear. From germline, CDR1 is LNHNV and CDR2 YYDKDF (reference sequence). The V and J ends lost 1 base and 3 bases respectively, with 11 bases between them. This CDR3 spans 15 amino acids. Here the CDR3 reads CATSRAYDSTDTQYF. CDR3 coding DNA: TGTGCCACCAGCAGAGCGTACGACTCAACAGATACGCAGTATTTT.

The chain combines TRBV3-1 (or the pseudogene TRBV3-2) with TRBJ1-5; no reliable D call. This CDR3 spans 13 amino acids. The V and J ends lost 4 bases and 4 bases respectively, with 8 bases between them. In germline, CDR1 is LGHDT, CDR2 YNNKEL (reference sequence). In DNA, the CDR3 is TGTGCCAGCAGCCGTGGGCAAAATCAGCCCCAGCATTTT. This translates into CASSRGQNQPQHF.

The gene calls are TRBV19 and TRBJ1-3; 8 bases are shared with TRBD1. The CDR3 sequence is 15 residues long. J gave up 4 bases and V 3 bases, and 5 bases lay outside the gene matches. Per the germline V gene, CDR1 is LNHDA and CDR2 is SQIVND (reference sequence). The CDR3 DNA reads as TGTGCCAGTAGTATCTCAGGGGGCCCCGGAAACACCATATATTTT. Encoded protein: CASSISGGPGNTIYF.

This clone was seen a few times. CDR3 region: CASSVQGYEQYF. In DNA form, the CDR3 reads TGTGCCAGCAGCGTACAGGGGTACGAGCAGTACTTC. The chain links TRBV3-1 (or the pseudogene TRBV3-2) to TRBJ2-7, with TRBD1 matching over 7 bases. This CDR3 comprises 12 residues. CDR1 and CDR2 from the germline V gene are LGHDT and YNNKEL (reference sequence). After removal of 5 bases from V and 4 bases from J, the junction contained 2 bases not matched to a gene.

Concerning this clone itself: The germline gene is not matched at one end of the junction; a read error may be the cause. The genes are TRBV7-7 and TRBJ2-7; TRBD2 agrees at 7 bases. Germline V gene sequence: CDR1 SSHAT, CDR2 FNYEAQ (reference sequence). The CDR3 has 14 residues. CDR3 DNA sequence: TGTGCTAGCAGCTTAGGGGCGGGGGCCTACGAGCAGTACTTC. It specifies CASSLGAGAYEQYF.

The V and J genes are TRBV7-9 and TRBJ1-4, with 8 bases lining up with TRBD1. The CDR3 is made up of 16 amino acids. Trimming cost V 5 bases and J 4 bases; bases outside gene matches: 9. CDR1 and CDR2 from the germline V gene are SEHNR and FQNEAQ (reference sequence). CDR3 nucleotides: TGTGCCAGCAGCGCCGGGACAGGACCTCTTAATGAAAAACTGTTTTTT. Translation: CASSAGTGPLNEKLFF.

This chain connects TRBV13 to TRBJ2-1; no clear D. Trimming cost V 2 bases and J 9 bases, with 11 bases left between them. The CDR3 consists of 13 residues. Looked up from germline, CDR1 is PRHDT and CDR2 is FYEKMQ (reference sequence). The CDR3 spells CASSLSLVREQFF. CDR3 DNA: TGTGCCAGCAGCTTAAGCCTCGTCCGTGAGCAGTTCTTC.

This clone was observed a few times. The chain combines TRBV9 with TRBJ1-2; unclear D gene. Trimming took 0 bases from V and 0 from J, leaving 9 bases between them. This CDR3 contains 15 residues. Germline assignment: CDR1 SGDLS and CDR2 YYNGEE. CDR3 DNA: TGTGCCAGCAGCGTAGATGGAGATACTAACTATGGCTACACCTTC. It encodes CASSVDGDTNYGYTF. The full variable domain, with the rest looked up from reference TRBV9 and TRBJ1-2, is DSGVTQTPKHLITATGQRVTLRCSPRSGDLSVYWYQQSLDQGLQFLIQYYNGEERAKGNILERFSAQQFPDLHSELNLSSLELGDSALYFCASSVDGDTNYGYTFGSGTRLTVV.

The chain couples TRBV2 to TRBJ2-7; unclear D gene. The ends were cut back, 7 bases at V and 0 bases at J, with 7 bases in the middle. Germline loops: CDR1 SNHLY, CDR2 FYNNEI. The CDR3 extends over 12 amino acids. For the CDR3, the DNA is TGTGCCAGCAAAGCAGGCTCCTACGAGCAGTACTTC. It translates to CASKAGSYEQYF.

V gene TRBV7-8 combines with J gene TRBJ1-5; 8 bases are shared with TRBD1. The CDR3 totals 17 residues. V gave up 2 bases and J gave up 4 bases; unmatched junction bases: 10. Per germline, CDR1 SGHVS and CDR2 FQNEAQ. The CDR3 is CASSLSDRGSGNQPQHF. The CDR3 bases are TGTGCCAGCAGCTTAAGTGACAGGGGAAGTGGTAATCAGCCCCAGCATTTT. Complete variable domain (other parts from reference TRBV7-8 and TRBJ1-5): GAGVSQSPRYKVAKRGQDVALRCDPISGHVSLFWYQQALGQGPEFLTYFQNEAQLDKSGLPSDRFFAERPEGSVSTLKIQRTQQEDSAVYLCASSLSDRGSGNQPQHFGDGTRLSIL.

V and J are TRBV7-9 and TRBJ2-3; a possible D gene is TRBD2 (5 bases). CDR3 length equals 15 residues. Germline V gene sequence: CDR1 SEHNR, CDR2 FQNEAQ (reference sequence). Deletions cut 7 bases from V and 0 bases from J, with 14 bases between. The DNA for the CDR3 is TGTGCCAGCACCTTCTCCACTAGGAGCACAGATACGCAGTATTTT. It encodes CASTFSTRSTDTQYF.

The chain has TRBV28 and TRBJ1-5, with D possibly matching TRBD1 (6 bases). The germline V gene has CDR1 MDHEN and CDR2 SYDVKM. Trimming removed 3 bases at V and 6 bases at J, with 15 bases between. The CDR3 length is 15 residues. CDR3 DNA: TGTGCCAGCAGTTTTTCGGGGGGCGGTAGTCAGCCCCAGCATTTT. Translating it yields CASSFSGGGSQPQHF.

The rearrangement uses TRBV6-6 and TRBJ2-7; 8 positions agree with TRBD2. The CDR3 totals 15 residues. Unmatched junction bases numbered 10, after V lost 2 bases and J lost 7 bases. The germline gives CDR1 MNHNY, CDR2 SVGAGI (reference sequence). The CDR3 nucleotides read TGTGCCAGCAGTTACCTTGCTAGCGGGCTCGCAGAGCAGTACGTC. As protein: CASSYLASGLAEQYV.

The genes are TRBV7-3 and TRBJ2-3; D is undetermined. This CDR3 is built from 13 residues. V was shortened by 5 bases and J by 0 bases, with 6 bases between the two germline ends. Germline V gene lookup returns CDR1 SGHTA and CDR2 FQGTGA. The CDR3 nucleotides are TGTGCCAGCAGCCGACACAGCACAGATACGCAGTATTTT. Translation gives CASSRHSTDTQYF.

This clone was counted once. The CDR3 DNA follows: TGTGCCAGCAGTTACCCGACTAGCGGGGGTAACAATGAGCAGTTCTTC. The encoded protein is CASSYPTSGGNNEQFF. The chain is built from TRBV6-5 and TRBJ2-1; 12 bases line up with TRBD2. Per germline, CDR1 MNHEY and CDR2 SVGAGI. This CDR3 is built from 16 residues. V lost 2 bases to trimming and J lost 5 bases; unmatched junction nucleotides: 4.

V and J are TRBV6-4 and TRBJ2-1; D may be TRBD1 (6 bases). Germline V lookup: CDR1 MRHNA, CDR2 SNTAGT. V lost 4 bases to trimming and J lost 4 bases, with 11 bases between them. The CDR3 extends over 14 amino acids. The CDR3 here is CASSATDSYNEQFF. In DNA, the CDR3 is TGTGCCAGCAGTGCCACGGACAGTTACAATGAGCAGTTCTTC.

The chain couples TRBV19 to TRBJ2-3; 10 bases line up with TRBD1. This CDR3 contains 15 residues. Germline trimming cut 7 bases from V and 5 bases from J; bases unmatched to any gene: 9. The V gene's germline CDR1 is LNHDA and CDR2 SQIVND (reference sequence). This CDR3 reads CASKRWGQGRDTQYF. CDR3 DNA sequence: TGTGCCAGTAAAAGGTGGGGACAGGGGAGAGATACGCAGTATTTT.

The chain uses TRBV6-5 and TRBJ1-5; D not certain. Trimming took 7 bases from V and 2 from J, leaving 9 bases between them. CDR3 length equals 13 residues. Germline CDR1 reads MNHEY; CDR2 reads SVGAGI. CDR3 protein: CASKATGNQPQHF. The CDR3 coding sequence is TGTGCCAGCAAGGCTACAGGCAATCAGCCCCAGCATTTT.